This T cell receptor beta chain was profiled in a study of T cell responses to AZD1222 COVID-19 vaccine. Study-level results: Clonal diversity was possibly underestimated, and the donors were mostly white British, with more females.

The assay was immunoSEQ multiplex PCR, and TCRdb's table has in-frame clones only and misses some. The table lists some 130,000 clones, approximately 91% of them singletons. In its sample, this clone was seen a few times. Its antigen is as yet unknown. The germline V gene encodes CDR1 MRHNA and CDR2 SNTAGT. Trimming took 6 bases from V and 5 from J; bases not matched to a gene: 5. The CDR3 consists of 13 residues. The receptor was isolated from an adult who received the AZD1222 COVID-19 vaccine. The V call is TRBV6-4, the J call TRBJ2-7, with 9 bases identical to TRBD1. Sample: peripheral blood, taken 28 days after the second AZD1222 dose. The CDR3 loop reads CASSAGQGDEQYV. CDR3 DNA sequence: TGTGCCAGCAGCGCGGGACAGGGAGACGAGCAGTACGTC.